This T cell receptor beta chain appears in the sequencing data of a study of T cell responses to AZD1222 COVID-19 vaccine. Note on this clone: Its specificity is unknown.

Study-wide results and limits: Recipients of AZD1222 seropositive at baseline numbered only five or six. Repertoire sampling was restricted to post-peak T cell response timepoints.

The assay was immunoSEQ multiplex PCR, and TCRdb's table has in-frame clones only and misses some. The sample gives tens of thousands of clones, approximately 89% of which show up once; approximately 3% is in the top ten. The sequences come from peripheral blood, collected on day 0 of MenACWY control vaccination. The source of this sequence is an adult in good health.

DNA of the CDR3: TGTGCCAGCAGGGTCCCAGATACGCAGTATTTT. This sequence encodes CASRVPDTQYF. The chain carries TRBV2 and TRBJ2-3; D is unresolved. Germline CDR1 reads SNHLY; CDR2 reads FYNNEI. The CDR3 is 11 amino acids. V lost 6 bases to trimming and J lost 4 bases, with 5 bases between them.